What follows are 5 T cell receptor beta chains derived from one specimen sequenced in a study of T cell clones after liver transplantation. Here immunoSEQ multiplex PCR was the method, and the copy in TCRdb shows in-frame clones only, minus some. The data show under 60,000 clones, roughly three quarters seen once. The sequences come from CD4+ T cells from blood, collected at the 22-month timepoint. The origin of the receptors is a human patient who received a liver transplant. Certain T cells may be donor cells from the graft.

The J gene is TRBJ1-6, the V gene TRBV28, with 11 bases that match TRBD1. Unmatched junction bases numbered 5, after V lost 6 bases and J lost 10 bases. Germline V gives CDR1 MDHEN, CDR2 SYDVKM. This CDR3 has 14 amino acids. For the CDR3, the DNA is TGTGCCAGCAGGCCGGGACAGGGGGGCTCACCCCTCCACTTT. Protein product: CASRPGQGGSPLHF. Combining the CDR3 with reference TRBV28 and TRBJ1-6 gives the whole variable domain DVKVTQSSRYLVKRTGEKVFLECVQDMDHENMFWYRQDPGLGLRLIYFSYDVKMKEKGDIPEGYSVSREKKERFSLILESASTNQTSMYLCASRPGQGGSPLHFGNGTRLTVT.

The sample holds a few counts of this clone. This chain uses TRBV11-2 with TRBJ2-1, with D uncertain. The CDR3 has 17 amino acids. The germline CDR1 and CDR2 sequences are SGHAT and FQNNGV. The V and J ends lost 1 base and 0 bases respectively, with 13 bases between them. The CDR3 bases are TGTGCCAGCAGCTTAGGCAGTCAGGTTTACTCCTACAATGAGCAGTTCTTC. This translates into CASSLGSQVYSYNEQFF.

This clone was counted at least ten times. The CDR3 spells CAWKDRGSAGYTF. In DNA, the CDR3 is TGTGCCTGGAAGGACAGGGGGTCCGCCGGCTACACCTTC. The chain is built from TRBV30 and TRBJ1-2; TRBD1 aligns across 10 bases. This CDR3 spans 13 amino acids. The J segment lost 8 bases and the V segment lost 4 bases, leaving 7 bases of the junction unmatched. Germline V gene sequence: CDR1 GTSNPN, CDR2 SVGIG (reference sequence).

This chain connects TRBV27 to TRBJ2-7; D is perhaps TRBD1 or TRBD2 (5 bases each). The germline V and J ends were trimmed by 3 bases and 0 bases, with 9 bases remaining between them. The CDR3 has 14 amino acids. The germline CDR1 and CDR2 sequences are MNHEY and SMNVEV (reference sequence). The CDR3, as DNA: TGTGCCAGCAGTTTGGGGGACGCCTCCTACGAGCAGTACTTC. Amino acid sequence: CASSLGDASYEQYF.

The chain joins TRBV19 to TRBJ1-4; D remains unclear. The germline V gene encodes CDR1 LNHDA and CDR2 SQIVND (reference sequence). This CDR3 has 12 residues. Trimming removed 4 bases from V and 12 bases from J, with 12 bases in between. CDR3 residues: CASSSNSPELFF. The CDR3 DNA follows: TGTGCCAGTAGTAGTAATTCTCCGGAACTGTTTTTT.